The rows below give T cell receptor beta chains drawn from one sample of a study of blood T cell repertoires in COVID-19. Data came from immunoSEQ multiplex PCR; TCRdb stores just in-frame clones and leaves some out. The top ten hold 0.95% to 1.3% of the sample, which has fewer than 500,000 clones, 80% to 90% seen once. Sequenced sample: PBMCs or T cells enriched from blood (not recorded which). These receptors were collected from a man aged 25 to 40 who had recovered from COVID-19. The CDR3 runs from the conserved cysteine through the conserved F or W. The D gene is left open where the match is weak. Some rows have no size entry. The others give once, few or many, or a class for an expanded clone.

J,D,size,V,DNA,CDR3
TRBJ2-7,TRBD1,many,TRBV12-5,TGTGCTAGTGGTGAAAACAGGGGTTACGAGCAGTACTTC,CASGENRGYEQYF
TRBJ2-1,.,.,TRBV11-2,TGTGCCAGCAGCTTAGATCCTTCCGGGACTGTTAGCTCCTACAATGAGCAGTTCTTC,CASSLDPSGTVSSYNEQFF
TRBJ1-5,.,.,TRBV28,TGTGCCAGCAGTTCTTATGATCAGCCCCAGCATTTT,CASSSYDQPQHF
TRBJ2-4,TRBD2,.,TRBV13,TGTGCCAGCACCACAGGACTAGATATGGACATTCAGTACTTC,CASTTGLDMDIQYF
TRBJ1-1,TRBD1,.,TRBV7-2,TGTGCCAGCAGCCCCAGGACAGGGAGATTCATGGGCGCTGAAGCTTTCTTT,CASSPRTGRFMGAEAFF
TRBJ2-7,TRBD2,.,TRBV27,TGTGCCAGCAAACAGACTAGCGGGAGGGTGTACGAGCAGTACTTC,CASKQTSGRVYEQYF
TRBJ1-1,TRBD1,.,TRBV19,TGTGCCAGTAGTATAGATGGCAGGGGGGAGAACACTGAAGCTTTCTTT,CASSIDGRGENTEAFF
TRBJ1-4,.,.,TRBV7-2,TGTGCCAGCAGCTTAGACAGGAACCGCCTCCATTTT,CASSLDRNRLHF
TRBJ1-1,.,.,TRBV11-3,TGTGCCAGCAGCTTAGACAGGGTTTCTGAAGCTTTCTTT,CASSLDRVSEAFF
TRBJ2-7,TRBD1,.,TRBV11-1,TGTGCCAGCAGCTCCGTTTTGACAGGGGTTTACGAGCAGTACTTC,CASSSVLTGVYEQYF
TRBJ2-6,.,.,TRBV12-5,TGTGCTAGTGGTTTGATCCGCCTGGCGGGAACCTCTGGGGCCAACGTCCTGACTTTC,CASGLIRLAGTSGANVLTF
TRBJ1-5,.,few,TRBV4-1,TGCGCCAGCAGCCAAGTTGTAGGCAGGGTCAGCAATCAGCCCCAGCATTTT,CASSQVVGRVSNQPQHF
TRBJ1-1,.,once,TRBV19,TGTGCCAGTACCTGGGGGAGGGGTAGCACTGAAGCTTTCTTT,CASTWGRGSTEAFF
TRBJ2-5,.,.,TRBV7-9,TGTGCCAGCAGCTTAACAGTGACAGATTACCAAGAGACCCAGTACTTC,CASSLTVTDYQETQYF
TRBJ1-1,.,.,TRBV30,TGTGCCTGGAGTGTGACTCCGATGAACACTGAAGCTTTCTTT,CAWSVTPMNTEAFF
TRBJ1-2,TRBD1,.,TRBV24-1,TGTGCCACCAGTGATGACAGGGCTCGTGGCTACACCTTC,CATSDDRARGYTF
TRBJ2-5,.,.,TRBV6-6,TGTGCCAGCAGCCCAAAGCGGGACCAAGAGACCCAGTACTTC,CASSPKRDQETQYF
TRBJ2-1,TRBD2,.,TRBV30,TGTGCCTGGGCCGGACTAGCGGGCAACAATGAGCAGTTCTTC,CAWAGLAGNNEQFF
TRBJ2-1,TRBD2,.,TRBV25-1,TGTGCCAGCAGTGAGGGACTAGCGGCCTTCTACAATGAGCAGTTCTTC,CASSEGLAAFYNEQFF
TRBJ2-7,TRBD2,.,TRBV6-1,TGTGCCAGCAGTGAACCTAGCGGGAGCATCTACGAGCAGTACTTC,CASSEPSGSIYEQYF
TRBJ2-7,TRBD1,once,TRBV7-8,TGTGCCAGCAGCCCACCGCCGGGACAGTATGTCCACGAGCAGTACTTC,CASSPPPGQYVHEQYF
TRBJ2-5,TRBD1,few,TRBV6-5,TGTGCCAGCAGTTACTCCAGGGGGCAGGAGACCCAGTACTTC,CASSYSRGQETQYF
TRBJ2-2,TRBD2,.,TRBV18,TGTGCCAGCTCACCAACGTTACTAGCGGGAAGAGGGGAGCTGTTTTTT,CASSPTLLAGRGELFF
TRBJ1-1,.,.,TRBV10-3,TGTGCCATTAAGCCCGGACAGTTGATGAACACTGAAGCTTTCTTT,CAIKPGQLMNTEAFF
TRBJ1-6,.,.,TRBV28,TGTGCCAGCAGTTTGTTTATGACGGGGAATTCACCCCTCCACTTT,CASSLFMTGNSPLHF
TRBJ1-2,.,.,TRBV7-9,TGTGCCAGCAGCCTACCGGGACATCAAACTCCCCGGTGGGGCTACACCTTC,CASSLPGHQTPRWGYTF
TRBJ2-2,.,.,TRBV5-1,TGCGCCAGCACCTCCTCTGAGCCGAACACCGGGGAGCTGTTTTTT,CASTSSEPNTGELFF
TRBJ2-5,TRBD1,.,TRBV18,TGTGCCAGCTCCCCGGGACAGCTAAGCCAAGAGACCCAGTACTTC,CASSPGQLSQETQYF
TRBJ2-3,TRBD2,.,TRBV19,TGTGCCAGTAGTAGAAAAACTAGCGGGAGCATATATACGCAGTATTTT,CASSRKTSGSIYTQYF
TRBJ2-6,.,.,TRBV19,TGTGCCAGTACCGTCACAAAAGACTGGTACTCTGGGGCCAACGTCCTGACTTTC,CASTVTKDWYSGANVLTF
TRBJ2-2,.,.,TRBV5-1,TGCGCCAGCAGCTCCGCCGGGGAGCTGTTTTTT,CASSSAGELFF
TRBJ2-3,TRBD2,.,TRBV4-2,TGTGCCAGCAGCCAAGATCGGGTAGCGGGAGTGGATACGCAGTATTTT,CASSQDRVAGVDTQYF
TRBJ1-3,.,.,TRBV15,TGTGCCACCAGCAGAGATCCCGGGAGCTCTGGAAACACCATATATTTT,CATSRDPGSSGNTIYF
TRBJ2-1,.,.,TRBV10-3,TGTGCCATCTCTGGGGAGAGCAATGAGCAGTTCTTC,CAISGESNEQFF
TRBJ2-7,TRBD1,.,TRBV10-3,TGTGCCATCAGTGAATCCCACAGGGGGCTTGGGGGAGGTATATACGAGCAGTACTTC,CAISESHRGLGGGIYEQYF
TRBJ1-5,TRBD1,.,TRBV28,TGTGCCAGCAGTATGGGACAGGGAGAATATCAGCCCCAGCATTTT,CASSMGQGEYQPQHF
TRBJ2-7,TRBD1,once,TRBV18,TGTGCCAGCTCACCCGTGCCGGGACAGGCTTACGAGCAGTACTTC,CASSPVPGQAYEQYF
TRBJ2-1,TRBD2,.,TRBV28,TGTGCCAGCAACGCGGGAGGCTCCTACAATGAGCAGTTCTTC,CASNAGGSYNEQFF
TRBJ1-5,.,few,TRBV12-3/TRBV12-4,TGTGCCAGCAGGGTTGGGGGGAATCAGCCCCAGCATTTT,CASRVGGNQPQHF
TRBJ2-3,.,.,TRBV11-3,TGTGCCAGCAGCTTACAGGGTATGACAGATACGCAGTATTTT,CASSLQGMTDTQYF
TRBJ2-7,.,few,TRBV7-2,TGTGCCAGCAGCTATTCGGGAAGTAGGGTCGAGCAGTACTTC,CASSYSGSRVEQYF